Below are 11 T cell receptor beta chains sequenced from a single sample in a study of a mutant IDH1 vaccine in newly diagnosed glioma. Their antigens remain unidentified. Only in-frame clones appear in the TCRdb table, and some are missing; sequencing was by immunoSEQ multiplex PCR. The table lists almost 30,000 clones, about 90% of them singletons. Sample time point: week 5, during vaccination. Topical imiquimod was applied with each vaccine dose, which held 300 ug of mutant IDH1 20-mer peptide. Sequenced here: peripheral blood mononuclear cells (PBMCs), sampled from a glioma patient whose treatment included an IDH1 peptide vaccine. Receptor source: a middle-aged woman with glioma. Some clones in this sample may be carry-over from other donors' samples.

This chain uses TRBV5-1 with TRBJ1-1; D call uncertain. The CDR3 runs 11 residues. Per germline, CDR1 SGHRS and CDR2 YFSETQ. Trimming pared 1 base from V and 2 bases from J, leaving 0 bases between. This CDR3 is CASSLNTEAFF. Written as DNA, the CDR3 is TGCGCCAGCAGCTTGAACACTGAAGCTTTCTTT. Supplemented by reference TRBV5-1 and TRBJ1-1, the full variable domain reads KAGVTQTPRYLIKTRGQQVTLSCSPISGHRSVSWYQQTPGQGLQFLFEYFSETQRNKGNFPGRFSGRQFSNSRSEMNVSTLELGDSALYLCASSLNTEAFFGQGTRLTVV.

The V and J genes are TRBV5-1 and TRBJ2-5, with D unresolved. V was pared by 4 bases and J by 1 base, with 11 bases between. Germline V gene sequence: CDR1 SGHRS, CDR2 YFSETQ. The CDR3 has 14 residues. CDR3: CASSRQNTQETQYF. The DNA for the CDR3 is TGCGCCAGCAGCCGGCAGAATACCCAAGAGACCCAGTACTTC. Looking up the rest from reference TRBV5-1 and TRBJ2-5 gives the full variable domain: KAGVTQTPRYLIKTRGQQVTLSCSPISGHRSVSWYQQTPGQGLQFLFEYFSETQRNKGNFPGRFSGRQFSNSRSEMNVSTLELGDSALYLCASSRQNTQETQYFGPGTRLLVL.

V and J are TRBV7-9 and TRBJ2-5; D possibly corresponds to TRBD2 (5 bases). The J call may not be correct, given that the DNA end is closer to TRBJ2-7. The CDR3 runs to 13 residues. Germline CDR1 and CDR2: SEHNR and FQNEAQ (reference sequence). For the CDR3, the DNA is TGTGCCTCCGGCGGGTCCAGCTCCTACGAGCAGTACTTC. Protein: CASGGSSSYEQYF.

The J gene is TRBJ1-1, the V gene TRBV5-1; 9 bases are shared with TRBD1. Germline loops: CDR1 SGHRS, CDR2 YFSETQ. J was trimmed by 1 base and V by 0 bases; bases with no gene match: 7. This CDR3 has 17 residues. This CDR3 reads CASSLGLKTGGNTEAFF. The DNA for the CDR3 is TGCGCCAGCAGCTTGGGGCTAAAGACAGGGGGGAACACTGAAGCTTTCTTT.

This clone was counted a single time. V and J are TRBV7-8 and TRBJ1-1, with 11 bases aligning to TRBD1. The CDR3 has 16 amino acids. Germline CDR1 SGHVS, CDR2 FQNEAQ. Losses at the gene ends were 5 bases for V and 11 bases for J; bases not matched to a gene: 16. CDR3 coding DNA: TGTGCCAGCAGCCAAATGAGACCGGGACAGGGGGAGGCGGCTTTCTTT. Residues: CASSQMRPGQGEAAFF. The full variable domain, rest sourced from reference TRBV7-8 and TRBJ1-1, is GAGVSQSPRYKVAKRGQDVALRCDPISGHVSLFWYQQALGQGPEFLTYFQNEAQLDKSGLPSDRFFAERPEGSVSTLKIQRTQQEDSAVYLCASSQMRPGQGEAAFFGQGTRLTVV.

The chain has TRBV6-1 and TRBJ2-1; 8 positions agree with TRBD2. J gave up 4 bases and V 8 bases, and 7 bases lay outside the gene matches. The CDR3 consists of 14 residues. The germline V gene encodes CDR1 MNHNS and CDR2 SASEGT. CDR3: CASRGGTEYNEQFF. CDR3 sequence (DNA): TGTGCCAGCCGGGGGGGGACTGAATACAATGAGCAGTTCTTC.

J is TRBJ2-1 and V is TRBV27; 7 nucleotides match TRBD2. Germline V gene sequence: CDR1 MNHEY, CDR2 SMNVEV (reference sequence). V was pared by 10 bases and J by 5 bases, with 17 bases of the junction left unmatched. The CDR3 is made up of 16 amino acids. The CDR3, as DNA: TGTGCCACCAAACCGACCTCTACTAGCGCCGACAATGAGCAGTTCTTC. This gives the protein CATKPTSTSADNEQFF.

The chain carries TRBV29-1 and TRBJ1-2; no clear D. Germline values: CDR1 SQVTM, CDR2 ANQGSEA. The length of the CDR3 is 15 residues. V was pared by 0 bases and J by 2 bases, with 13 bases between. The CDR3 DNA reads TGCAGCGTTGAAGATCGACGTTCGGGGAACTATGGCTACACCTTC. Its translation: CSVEDRRSGNYGYTF.

V is TRBV5-6 and J is TRBJ1-2, with TRBD1 as a possible D gene (5 bases). The CDR3 totals 13 residues. From germline, CDR1 is SGHDT and CDR2 YYEEEE. V dropped 1 base and J dropped 7 bases, with 11 bases sitting between them. The CDR3: CASSLWQGRGYTF. CDR3 sequence (DNA): TGTGCCAGCAGCTTGTGGCAGGGTCGTGGCTACACCTTC.

V is TRBV30 and J is TRBJ1-5; 8 positions agree with TRBD1. The CDR3 length is 18 residues. The ends lost 0 bases at V and 0 bases at J; junction bases unmatched: 10. Germline V gene sequence: CDR1 GTSNPN, CDR2 SVGIG (reference sequence). The CDR3 protein is CAWSVGDRRPYSNQPQHF. In nucleotides, the CDR3 is TGTGCCTGGAGTGTAGGGGACAGGAGACCTTATAGCAATCAGCCCCAGCATTTT.

The chain combines TRBV4-3 with TRBJ1-1; TRBD1 might be the D (6 bases). The CDR3 length is 14 residues. V shed 0 bases and J shed 8 bases, with 13 bases lying between them. Germline CDR1 reads LGHNA; CDR2 reads YSLEER. CDR3 DNA: TGCGCCAGCAGCCAAGAGGGTGCCGGGACAGAAGCTTTCTTT. It yields the protein CASSQEGAGTEAFF.